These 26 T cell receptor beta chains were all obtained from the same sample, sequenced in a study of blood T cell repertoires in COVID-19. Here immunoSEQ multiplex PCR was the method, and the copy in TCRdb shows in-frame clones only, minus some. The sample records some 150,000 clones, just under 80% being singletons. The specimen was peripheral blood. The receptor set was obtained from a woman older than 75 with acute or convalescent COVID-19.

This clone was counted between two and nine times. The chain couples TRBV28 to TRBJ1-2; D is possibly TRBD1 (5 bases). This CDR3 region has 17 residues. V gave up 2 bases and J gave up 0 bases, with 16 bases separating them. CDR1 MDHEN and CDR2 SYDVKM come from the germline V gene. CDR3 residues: CASSLDSPRASNYGYTF. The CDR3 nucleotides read TGTGCCAGCAGTTTAGACAGCCCTCGAGCCTCTAACTATGGCTACACCTTC.

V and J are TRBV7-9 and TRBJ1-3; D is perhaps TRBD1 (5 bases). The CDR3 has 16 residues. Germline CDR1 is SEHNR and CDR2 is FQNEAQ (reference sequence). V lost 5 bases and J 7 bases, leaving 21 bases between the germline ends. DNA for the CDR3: TGTGCCAGCAGCCAGGGAGGCACCCAGGCCGGCAACACCATATATTTT. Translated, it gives CASSQGGTQAGNTIYF.

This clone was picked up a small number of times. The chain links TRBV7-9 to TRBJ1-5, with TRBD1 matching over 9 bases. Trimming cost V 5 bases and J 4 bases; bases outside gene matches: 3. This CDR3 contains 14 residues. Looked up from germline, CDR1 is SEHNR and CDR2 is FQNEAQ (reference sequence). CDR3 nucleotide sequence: TGTGCCAGCAGCCCGACAGGGGGAAATCAGCCCCAGCATTTT. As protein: CASSPTGGNQPQHF.

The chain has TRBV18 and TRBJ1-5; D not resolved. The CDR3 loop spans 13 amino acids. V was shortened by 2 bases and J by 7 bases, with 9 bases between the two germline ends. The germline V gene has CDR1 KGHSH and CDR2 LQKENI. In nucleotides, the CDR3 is TGTGCCAGCTCACCAGGTTCAGGACAGCCCCAGCATTTT. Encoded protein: CASSPGSGQPQHF.

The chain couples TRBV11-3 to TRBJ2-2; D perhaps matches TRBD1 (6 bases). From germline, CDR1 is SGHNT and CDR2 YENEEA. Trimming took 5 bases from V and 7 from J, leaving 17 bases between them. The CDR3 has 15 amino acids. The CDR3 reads CASSPRGGGFGELFF. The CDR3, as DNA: TGTGCCAGCAGCCCCCGAGGGGGTGGTTTCGGGGAGCTGTTTTTT.

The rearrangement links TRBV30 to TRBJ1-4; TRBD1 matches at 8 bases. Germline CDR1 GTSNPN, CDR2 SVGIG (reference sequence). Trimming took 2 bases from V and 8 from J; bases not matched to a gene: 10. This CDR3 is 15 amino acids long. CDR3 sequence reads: CAWSSKDRGIEKLFF. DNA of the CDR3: TGTGCCTGGAGTTCCAAAGACAGGGGTATCGAAAAACTGTTTTTT.

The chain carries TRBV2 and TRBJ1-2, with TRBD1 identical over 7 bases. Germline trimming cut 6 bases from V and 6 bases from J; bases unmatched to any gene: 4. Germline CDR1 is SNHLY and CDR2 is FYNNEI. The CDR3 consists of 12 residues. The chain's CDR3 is CASSFDRDGYTF. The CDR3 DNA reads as TGTGCCAGCAGCTTCGACAGGGATGGCTACACCTTC.

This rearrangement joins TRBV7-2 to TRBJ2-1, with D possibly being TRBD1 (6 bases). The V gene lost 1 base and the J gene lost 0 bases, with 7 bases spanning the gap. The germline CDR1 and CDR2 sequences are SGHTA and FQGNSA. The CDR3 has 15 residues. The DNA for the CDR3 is TGTGCCAGCAGCTTAGTACAGGGCTCCTACAATGAGCAGTTCTTC. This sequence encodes CASSLVQGSYNEQFF.

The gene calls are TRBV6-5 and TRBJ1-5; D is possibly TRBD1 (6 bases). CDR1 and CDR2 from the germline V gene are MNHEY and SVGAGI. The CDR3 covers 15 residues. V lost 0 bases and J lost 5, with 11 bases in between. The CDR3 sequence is CASSYSQGGYQPQHF. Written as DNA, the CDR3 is TGTGCCAGCAGTTACTCACAGGGCGGTTATCAGCCCCAGCATTTT.

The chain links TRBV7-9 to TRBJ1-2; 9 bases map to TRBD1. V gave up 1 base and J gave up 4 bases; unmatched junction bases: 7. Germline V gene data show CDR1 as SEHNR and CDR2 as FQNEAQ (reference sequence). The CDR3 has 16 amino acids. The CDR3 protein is CASSLGGAGQGYGYTF. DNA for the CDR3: TGTGCCAGCAGCTTAGGAGGCGCGGGACAGGGCTATGGCTACACCTTC.

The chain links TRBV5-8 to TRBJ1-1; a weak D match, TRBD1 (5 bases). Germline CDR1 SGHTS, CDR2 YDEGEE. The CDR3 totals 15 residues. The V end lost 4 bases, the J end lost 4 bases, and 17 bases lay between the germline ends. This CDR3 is CASSPWGGYITEAFF. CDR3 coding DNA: TGTGCCAGCAGCCCCTGGGGGGGATACATCACTGAAGCTTTCTTT.

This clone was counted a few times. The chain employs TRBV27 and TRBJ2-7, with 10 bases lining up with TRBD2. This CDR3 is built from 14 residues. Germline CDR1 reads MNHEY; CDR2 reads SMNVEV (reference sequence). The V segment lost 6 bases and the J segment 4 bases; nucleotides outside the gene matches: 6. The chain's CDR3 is CASRPSGGKYEQYF. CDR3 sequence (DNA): TGTGCCAGCAGACCTAGCGGGGGCAAATACGAGCAGTACTTC.

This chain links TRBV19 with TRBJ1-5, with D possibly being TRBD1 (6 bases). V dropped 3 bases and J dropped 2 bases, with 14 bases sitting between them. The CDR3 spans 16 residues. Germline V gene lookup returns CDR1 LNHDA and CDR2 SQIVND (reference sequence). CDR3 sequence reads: CASSIGDIGGNQPQHF. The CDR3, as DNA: TGTGCCAGTAGTATTGGGGACATCGGAGGCAATCAGCCCCAGCATTTT.

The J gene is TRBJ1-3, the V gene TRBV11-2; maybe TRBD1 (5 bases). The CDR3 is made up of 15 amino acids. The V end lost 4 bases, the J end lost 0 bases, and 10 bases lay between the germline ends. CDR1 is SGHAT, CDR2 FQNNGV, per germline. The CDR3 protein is CASSWGVTSGNTIYF. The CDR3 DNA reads TGTGCCAGCAGCTGGGGCGTAACCTCTGGAAACACCATATATTTT.

The CDR3 is CASSFRVNVKNIQYF. CDR3 nucleotides: TGTGCCAGCAGCTTCAGGGTTAATGTCAAAAACATTCAGTACTTC. This rearrangement joins TRBV5-6 to TRBJ2-4, with D perhaps TRBD1 (5 bases). Germline lookup yields CDR1 SGHDT and CDR2 YYEEEE. This CDR3 comprises 15 residues. Trimming shortened V by 2 bases and J by 3 bases, and 12 bases separated the two germline ends.

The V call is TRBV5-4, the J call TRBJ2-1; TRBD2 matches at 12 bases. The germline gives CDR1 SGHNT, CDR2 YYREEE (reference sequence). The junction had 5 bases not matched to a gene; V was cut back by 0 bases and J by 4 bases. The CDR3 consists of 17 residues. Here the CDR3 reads CASSLGGLAGLYNEQFF. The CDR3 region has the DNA TGTGCCAGCAGCTTGGGAGGACTAGCGGGACTTTACAATGAGCAGTTCTTC.

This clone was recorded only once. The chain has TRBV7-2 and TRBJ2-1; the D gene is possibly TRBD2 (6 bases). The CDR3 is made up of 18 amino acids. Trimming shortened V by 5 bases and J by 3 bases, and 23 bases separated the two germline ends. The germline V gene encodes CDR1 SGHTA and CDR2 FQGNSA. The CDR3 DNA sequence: TGTGCCAGCAGCACGGGACTCCTAACTTACGACCTCTACAATGAGCAGTTCTTC. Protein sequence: CASSTGLLTYDLYNEQFF.

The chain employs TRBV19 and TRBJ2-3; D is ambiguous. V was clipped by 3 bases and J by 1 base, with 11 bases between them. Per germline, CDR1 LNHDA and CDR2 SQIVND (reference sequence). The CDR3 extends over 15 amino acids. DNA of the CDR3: TGTGCCAGTAGTATTTCGGGTGGTCGCACAGATACGCAGTATTTT. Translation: CASSISGGRTDTQYF.

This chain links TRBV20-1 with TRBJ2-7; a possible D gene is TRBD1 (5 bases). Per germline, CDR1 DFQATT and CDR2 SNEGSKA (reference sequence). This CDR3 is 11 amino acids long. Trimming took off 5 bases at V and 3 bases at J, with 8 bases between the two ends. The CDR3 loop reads CSAGAYYEQYF. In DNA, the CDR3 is TGCAGTGCTGGGGCCTACTACGAGCAGTACTTC.

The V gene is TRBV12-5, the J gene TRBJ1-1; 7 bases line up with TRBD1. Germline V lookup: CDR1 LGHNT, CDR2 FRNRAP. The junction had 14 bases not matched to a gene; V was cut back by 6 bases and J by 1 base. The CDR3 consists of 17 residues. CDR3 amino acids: CASGLAWGQIWNTEAFF. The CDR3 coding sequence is TGTGCTAGTGGCCTGGCCTGGGGACAGATTTGGAACACTGAAGCTTTCTTT. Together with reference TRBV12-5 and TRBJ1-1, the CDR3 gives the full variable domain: DARVTQTPRHKVTEMGQEVTMRCQPILGHNTVFWYRQTMMQGLELLAYFRNRAPLDDSGMPKDRFSAEMPDATLATLKIQPSEPRDSAVYFCASGLAWGQIWNTEAFFGQGTRLTVV.

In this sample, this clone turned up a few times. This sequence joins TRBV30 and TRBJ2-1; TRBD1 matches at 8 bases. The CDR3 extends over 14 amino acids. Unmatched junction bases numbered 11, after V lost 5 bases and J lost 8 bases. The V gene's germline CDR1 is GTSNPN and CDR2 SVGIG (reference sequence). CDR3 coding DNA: TGTGCCTGGTACATTCAGGGGGCGCGCTATGAGCAGTTCTTC. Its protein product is CAWYIQGARYEQFF.

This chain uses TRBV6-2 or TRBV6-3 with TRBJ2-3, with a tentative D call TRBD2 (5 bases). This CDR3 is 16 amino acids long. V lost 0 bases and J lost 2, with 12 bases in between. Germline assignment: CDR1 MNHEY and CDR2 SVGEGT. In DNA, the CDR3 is TGTGCCAGCAGTTACTCGCGAGGGTCCCTCACAGATACGCAGTATTTT. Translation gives CASSYSRGSLTDTQYF.

The CDR3 coding sequence is TGTGCCAGCAGCCCGCTGACTAGCGATAACTCCTACGAGCAGTACTTC. This encodes CASSPLTSDNSYEQYF. This rearrangement joins TRBV27 to TRBJ2-7, with 8 bases matching TRBD2. CDR1 is MNHEY, CDR2 SMNVEV, per germline (reference sequence). CDR3 length: 16 amino acids. Trimming at V came to 6 bases and at J to 0 bases, leaving 10 bases not matched to a gene.

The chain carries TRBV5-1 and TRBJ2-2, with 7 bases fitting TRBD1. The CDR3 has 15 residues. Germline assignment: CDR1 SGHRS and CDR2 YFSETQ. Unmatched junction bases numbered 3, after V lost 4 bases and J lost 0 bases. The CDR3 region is CASSPGTANTGELFF. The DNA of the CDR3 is TGCGCCAGCAGCCCAGGGACAGCGAACACCGGGGAGCTGTTTTTT.

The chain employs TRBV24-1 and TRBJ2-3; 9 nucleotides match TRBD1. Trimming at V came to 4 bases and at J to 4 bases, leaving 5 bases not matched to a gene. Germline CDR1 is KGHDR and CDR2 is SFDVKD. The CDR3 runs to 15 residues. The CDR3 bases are TGTGCCACCAGTGACGAGACAGGGGGGGCAGATACGCAGTATTTT. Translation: CATSDETGGADTQYF.

CDR3 protein: CASRITGTQETQYF. CDR3 coding DNA: TGTGCCAGCAGGATAACAGGGACCCAAGAGACCCAGTACTTC. The gene calls are TRBV2 and TRBJ2-5; D might be TRBD1 (6 bases). The V gene's germline CDR1 is SNHLY and CDR2 FYNNEI. This CDR3 contains 14 residues. V shed 6 bases and J shed 1 base, with 12 bases lying between them.